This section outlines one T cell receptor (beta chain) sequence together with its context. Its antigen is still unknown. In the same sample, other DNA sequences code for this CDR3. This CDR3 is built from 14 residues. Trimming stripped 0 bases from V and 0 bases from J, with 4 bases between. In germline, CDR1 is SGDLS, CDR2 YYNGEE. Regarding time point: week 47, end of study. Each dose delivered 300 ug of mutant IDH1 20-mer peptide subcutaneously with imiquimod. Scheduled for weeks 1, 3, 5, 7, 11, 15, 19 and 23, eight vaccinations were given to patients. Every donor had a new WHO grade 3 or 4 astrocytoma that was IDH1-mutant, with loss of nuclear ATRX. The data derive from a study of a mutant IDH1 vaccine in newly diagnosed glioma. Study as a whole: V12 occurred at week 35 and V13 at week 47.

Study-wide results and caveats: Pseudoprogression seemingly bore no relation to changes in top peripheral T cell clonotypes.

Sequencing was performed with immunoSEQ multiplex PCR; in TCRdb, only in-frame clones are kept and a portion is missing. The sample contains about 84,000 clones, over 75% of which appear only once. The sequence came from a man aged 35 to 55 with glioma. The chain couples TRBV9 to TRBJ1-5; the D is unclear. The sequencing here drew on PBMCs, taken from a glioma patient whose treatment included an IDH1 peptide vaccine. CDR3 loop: CASSVGGSNQPQHF. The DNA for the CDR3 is TGTGCCAGCAGCGTAGGGGGTAGCAATCAGCCCCAGCATTTT.